This entry features one T cell receptor beta chain sequence. What antigen it recognizes has not been identified. Base qualities are not provided; no much larger clone lies one nucleotide away. Donors were healthy HIV-negative adults with no recently reported acute infections or vaccinations. Every donor was a Caucasian adult residing in Nashville, Tennessee, USA. CD4+ T cells were enriched by magnetic negative selection; naive cells were then positively selected on CD45RA, and the negative fraction formed the memory subset. Blood was obtained by leukapheresis, after which PBMCs were separated by Ficoll-Histopaque density gradient centrifugation and cryopreserved in liquid nitrogen vapor phase. Purity and quantity of every magnetically sorted T cell population were checked by analytical flow cytometry. Genomic DNA was isolated from each sorted fraction and quantified by UV absorbance on a Nanodrop 2000c.

V loses 4 bases, J loses 0 bases, and the germline ends lie 15 bases apart. The CDR3 sequence holds 16 residues, the cysteine and phenylalanine included. Of all the DNA, just the CDR3 is kept, 48 bases in frame from base 1. According to the germline V gene (reference sequence), CDR1 reads LNHDA and CDR2 reads SQIVND. The data were obtained in a study of shared clonotypes between healthy human individuals (TCRdb year 2020). Regarding the complete study: A couple of women and a few men aged 18 to 49 years were included in the cohort. Per donor, three plates each were used for CD4 naive and CD4 memory, two for CD8 naive, and one for CD8 memory. The study deeply sequenced blood TCR repertoires of five healthy adults to estimate repertoire size and the extent of clonotype sharing between individuals. Different laboratories and diverse techniques were used to prepare libraries and sequence TCR repertoires, to increase sequencing depth and limit assay-specific biases. Each donor's leukapheresis produced roughly between about 0.8 and 10 billion PBMCs.

The study at large found these results: Pairwise subsampling led to the expectation that sequencing depth would affect the degree of clonotype sharing among donors. Naive subsets generally had larger estimated clonotype richness than memory subsets did. Sampling was restricted to blood, and TCR repertoires in tissues likely differ from the TCR repertoires found in blood. Higher generation probabilities were observed for clonotypes shared by all four sorted-subset donors than for non-shared clonotypes. When four donors were compared, the shared fraction of clonotypes was around 5% for naive CD4, over 3% for naive CD8, 2.3% for memory CD4, and 0.35% to 0.4% for memory CD8. Incomplete sequencing was indicated by rarefaction of sorted-subset datasets, despite the large sequencing depth. Because the study included only a small number of donors, the genetic and exposure-history diversity represented was limited.

Using the deep immunoSEQ assay, multiplex PCR amplified TCR CDR3 regions from genomic DNA. Extracted genomic DNA from each cell subset was distributed evenly across all wells of several immunoSEQ 96-well plates, and each plate was treated as a replicate. Each replicate PCR for sorted subsets received roughly 0.2 ug genomic DNA, equal to roughly 29,000 T cell genomes. The purified libraries were quantified using a Qubit 3.0 fluorometer, sized with a Bioanalyzer 2100, and then quantified again using the KAPA Library Quantification kit. Each immunoSEQ 96-well plate was sequenced on its own single-read 150-cycle Illumina NextSeq 550 flow cell. Turning to the authors' computational methods: Because the immunoSEQ output included only junctional sequences and no quality scores, the filtering could not be the same as the filtering used for full-length reads. Sequences were annotated with PyIR, a Python wrapper for IgBLAST v1.9, and V/J genes and CDR3 were assigned using IMGT germline references. Any read was removed if the V/J assignment was weak (E-value above 1e-6), the CDR3 was missing, or the read contained stop codons, out-of-frame junctions, or ambiguous translated residues. V3J clonotypes were defined as sequences sharing an identical inferred V gene, J gene, and CDR3 amino acid sequence. The percentage overlap between two repertoires was calculated by dividing the number of shared unique clonotypes by the size of the smaller repertoire. Three approaches were used to assess repertoire richness: RTK rarefaction, the Chao1 estimator, and Recon v2.1 estimates of unobserved clonotypes. Generation probabilities were computed with OLGA for all TCRbeta clonotypes obtained by the gDNA method from a few donors. This is the immuneACCESS table as TCRdb keeps it, with only in-frame sequences that have V and J called. A part of the clones is gone; compared with another copy, unresolved V genes explain less than half, and the rest is unexplained. V, J and clone size are those of that table, while D and trimming were read from the DNA. For this sample the table gives over 2 million clones, of which 95% were detected only once. Under 0.15% of the sample comes from the top ten.

Sequenced: naive CD4+ T cells sorted from blood. Sample cell subset or site, as interpreted from the label and publication: CD45RA+ positively selected. The TCR was taken from a man aged 18 to 30 in good health. The chain links TRBV19 with TRBJ2-5; perhaps TRBD2 is the D gene, with 6 bases matching. The bases read TGTGCCAGTAGTACCCCCGTGGCGGGGAACCAAGAGACCCAGTACTTC. Translated, this is CASSTPVAGNQETQYF.